What follows are 9 T cell receptor beta chains derived from one specimen sequenced in a study of early T cells in non-severe SARS-CoV-2 infection. TCRdb re-derived calls from the 5' RACE reads in MiXCR, one entry per CDR3 protein. Of 50,000 or so distinct CDR3 sequences listed, 13% are singletons. Input material: whole blood. These TCRs come from an adult who was a healthcare worker with PCR-confirmed SARS-CoV-2 infection or an uninfected control (not recorded which).

The table lists this clonotype with many counts. The rearrangement joins TRBV11-2 to TRBJ2-3; D is ambiguous. V lost 0 bases to trimming and J lost 5 bases, with 3 bases between them. CDR1 and CDR2 from the germline V gene are SGHAT and FQNNGV. CDR3 length: 12 residues. In nucleotides, the CDR3 is TGTGCCAGCAGCTTAGAGCTAGATACGCAGTATTTT. It translates to CASSLELDTQYF.

At least ten counts were recorded for this clonotype. The chain carries TRBV20-1 and TRBJ2-1, with 14 bases that match TRBD2. Unmatched junction bases numbered 12, after V lost 0 bases and J lost 11 bases. The CDR3 sequence is 17 residues long. From germline, CDR1 is DFQATT and CDR2 SNEGSKA (reference sequence). Here the CDR3 reads CSARETSGRAGKNQQFF. The CDR3 bases are TGCAGTGCTAGAGAGACTAGCGGGAGGGCCGGGAAAAATCAGCAGTTCTTC.

Ten or more counts support this clonotype. Here the CDR3 DNA reads TGTGCCACCAGTGATTTTGGAGGGGAAGCTTTCTTT. Translation: CATSDFGGEAFF. The chain joins TRBV24-1 to TRBJ1-1, with unresolved D. CDR3 size: 12 residues. With 1 base removed from V and 8 bases from J, the gap between germline ends came to 7 bases. Looked up from germline, CDR1 is KGHDR and CDR2 is SFDVKD.

This clonotype occurred a few times. V and J are TRBV2 and TRBJ1-4, with TRBD1 identical over 9 bases. This CDR3 is built from 17 residues. Germline values: CDR1 SNHLY, CDR2 FYNNEI. The J segment lost 7 bases and the V segment lost 3 bases, leaving 12 bases of the junction unmatched. The DNA for the CDR3 is TGTGCCAGCAGTGACTTTCATGGGACAGGGAGGAGTGAAAAACTGTTTTTT. Amino acid sequence: CASSDFHGTGRSEKLFF.

In this sample, this clonotype turned up many times. The gene calls are TRBV18 and TRBJ1-2; 8 bases align to TRBD1. This CDR3 is built from 14 residues. Trimming took 1 base from V and 4 from J; bases not matched to a gene: 2. Per germline, CDR1 KGHSH and CDR2 LQKENI. As DNA, the CDR3 is TGTGCCAGCTCACCACGGACAGGGCCCTATGGCTACACCTTC. This encodes CASSPRTGPYGYTF.

The table lists this clonotype with many counts. The chain carries TRBV7-8 and TRBJ2-7; 8 bases fit TRBD1. Trimming at V came to 5 bases and at J to 2 bases, leaving 5 bases not matched to a gene. The CDR3 extends over 14 amino acids. CDR1 is SGHVS, CDR2 FQNEAQ, per germline. The CDR3 coding sequence is TGTGCCAGCAGCCGGACAGGGAGAACCTACGAGCAGTACTTC. Its protein is CASSRTGRTYEQYF.

The chain employs TRBV6-5 and TRBJ1-6; D uncertain. V shed 2 bases and J shed 10 bases, with 15 bases lying between them. Germline V gene sequence: CDR1 MNHEY, CDR2 SVGAGI. This CDR3 is built from 15 residues. Here the CDR3 DNA reads TGTGCCAGCAGTTACCATAGCGATGTAGCCTCACCCCTCCACTTT. It is translated as CASSYHSDVASPLHF.

V gene TRBV28 combines with J gene TRBJ1-2; D not certain. The germline gives CDR1 MDHEN, CDR2 SYDVKM. This CDR3 is built from 12 residues. V dropped 2 bases and J dropped 5 bases, with 6 bases sitting between them. The CDR3 sequence is CASSLAEYGYTF. The DNA of the CDR3 is TGTGCCAGCAGTTTAGCCGAGTATGGCTACACCTTC.

The sample holds a few counts of this clonotype. The chain recombines TRBV28 with TRBJ2-3; possible D gene TRBD2, 5 bases. Germline V gives CDR1 MDHEN, CDR2 SYDVKM. Deletions cut 2 bases from V and 14 bases from J, with 14 bases between. The CDR3 has 12 amino acids. The CDR3 sequence: CASSLVTRVLYF. The CDR3 coding sequence is TGTGCCAGCAGTTTAGTTACTAGAGTTTTGTATTTT.